This entry features one T cell receptor (beta chain) sequence. It lacks a known antigen. The sample holds no much larger clone one base away, and base qualities are not on file. The data are from a study of blood T cell repertoires in COVID-19 (dated by TCRdb to about 2020). Some background on the complete study: Collaborator samples came from the United States, Italy and Spain and covered acute and convalescent phases of COVID-19. The samples were drawn from the first 160 participants of the ongoing ImmuneRACE study and from 950 to 1,500 subjects provided by 6 global collaborators. The dataset comprised deeply sampled blood TCRbeta repertoires from subjects exposed to, actively infected with, or recovered from COVID-19. The repertoires were released in a freely available public database intended as a resource for research on the immune response to SARS-CoV-2. Sample metadata almost always included a de-identified subject ID, COVID-19 status, age in years and sex. The prospective study material was composed of cDNA or gDNA derived from T cells, B-cell-depleted T cells, or PBMCs. Where available, HLA class I and class II types were taken from metadata supplied by the sample provider and were not determined by assay-based typing. Overall results and qualifications from the work: How much clinical and demographic metadata was included differed by source and by participant, and the metadata was provided uncurated.

Participants in the prospective study were aged 18 to 89 years, lived in 20 to 30 United States geographic areas, and enrolled through a virtual design. Cohort assignment in the prospective study relied on participant-reported clinical history from a screening survey and a study questionnaire. Recovered participants in ImmuneRACE Cohort 3 were defined by two consecutive negative NP/OP PCR tests, clearance by a healthcare professional, or resolution of symptoms. In the prospective study, whole blood, serum and a nasopharyngeal or oropharyngeal swab were collected from each participant by mobile phlebotomists. Participants in the prospective study had the option to provide additional blood draws and questionnaires over a roughly two-month period. Prospective study blood samples were shipped either frozen or at room temperature before DNA extraction. TCRbeta CDR3 regions were amplified from genomic DNA using the immunoSEQ Assay, a bias-controlled multiplex PCR. On the study's bioinformatics: Nucleated cell counts per sample were estimated from amplification of reference gene primers within the assay. To quantify the absolute abundance of each unique TCRbeta CDR3 rearrangement, sequence reads were collapsed and filtered. For each sample, productive Simpson clonality was calculated as the square root of Simpson's diversity index across productive rearrangements. Entries here come from immuneACCESS through TCRdb and include only in-frame sequences with V and J called. Some clones fail to appear in such tables; in the studies checked, an unresolved V gene covers under half of the shortfall, and the cause of the remainder is unknown. The V and J calls and clone size come from that table; D and trimming were worked out from the DNA. The sample data list around 160,000 clones, and approximately 80% of these were observed just once. The ten largest clones add up to approximately 3.6% of the sample.

Trimming leaves V shorter by 4 bases and J shorter by 3 bases, with the junction holding 8 bases beyond the gene matches. CDR1 and CDR2 are drawn from the germline V gene: SGHVS, FQNEAQ. Inclusive of the bounding cysteine and phenylalanine, the CDR3 is 16 residues long. The only DNA kept is the CDR3, 48 bases in frame from the first base. The sequence came from a woman aged 60-75 years who had recovered from COVID-19. Material for sequencing was PBMCs or T cells enriched from blood (not recorded which). The V and J genes are TRBV7-8 and TRBJ1-5; 8 of the junction bases match TRBD1. The DNA reads as follows: TGTGCCAGCAGCTCGCTCCCGGGACAGGACAATCAGCCCCAGCATTTT. Its protein reads: CASSSLPGQDNQPQHF.